The rows below give T cell receptor beta chains drawn from one sample of a study of T cell responses to AZD1222 COVID-19 vaccine. Sequencing was performed with immunoSEQ multiplex PCR; in TCRdb, only in-frame clones are kept and a portion is missing. Of approximately 110,000 clones in the sample, about 80% were seen once. Sample: peripheral blood, taken on day 0 of AZD1222 vaccination. These receptors came from an adult in good health. Each CDR3 is given without its conserved first and last residue.

ASSLRGYQPQH	TRBV27	TRBJ1-5
ASSLWGTVEEKLF	TRBV28	TRBJ1-4
ARSRTSGRADGELF	TRBV5-3	TRBJ2-2
ATTLGGLGTEAF	TRBV5-1	TRBJ1-1
ASSYISTDTQY	TRBV4-3	TRBJ2-3
ASSIARGQGYGYT	TRBV19	TRBJ1-2
ASSDRDRDEKLF	TRBV5-4	TRBJ1-4
ASSQDATLYEQY	TRBV3-1/TRBV3-2	TRBJ2-7
ASSQRETGEKLF	TRBV4-2	TRBJ1-4
ASSLDGTTYNEQF	TRBV5-1	TRBJ2-1
ASGLARGAGGKKANTGELF	TRBV12-5	TRBJ2-2
ASSLYQQSSYEQY	TRBV5-1	TRBJ2-7
ASSIDRTVSSGANVLT	TRBV19	TRBJ2-6
ASSEEVRGETQY	TRBV6-1	TRBJ2-5
ASSIGTSVRTGELF	TRBV6-2/TRBV6-3	TRBJ2-2
ASSVDSVPETQY	TRBV9	TRBJ2-5
ASSLGQSGGNTEAF	TRBV5-1	TRBJ1-1
ASSSHGTANNNEQF	TRBV6-5	TRBJ2-1
ASSRDGVWGYEQY	TRBV27	TRBJ2-7
ASSRRVSSYEQY	TRBV19	TRBJ2-7
ASSPSWGRYEQY	TRBV2	TRBJ2-7
ASSRDRGQDEQY	TRBV18	TRBJ2-7
ASSQDLRPTGELF	TRBV4-3	TRBJ2-2
ASSLAGGFEKLF	TRBV7-8	TRBJ1-4
ASSLGGGESYEQY	TRBV11-2	TRBJ2-7
ASSDAGVRAF	TRBV6-1	TRBJ1-1
ASSQGRMLLNTEAF	TRBV4-1	TRBJ1-1
AWSVQGTGRAF	TRBV30	TRBJ1-1
ASKVLAFEQF	TRBV2	TRBJ2-1
ASSYGQASNEQF	TRBV5-1	TRBJ2-1
ASSDSGGGNEKLF	TRBV6-4	TRBJ1-4
ATEEHRDEVGYT	TRBV10-3	TRBJ1-2
ASRQSNQPQH	TRBV12-3/TRBV12-4	TRBJ1-5
ASSMVQQPQH	TRBV19	TRBJ1-5
ASSLVGSNTEAF	TRBV5-1	TRBJ1-1
ASSQETGVYNSPLH	TRBV3-1/TRBV3-2	TRBJ1-6
ASSWDRSMYGYT	TRBV5-1	TRBJ1-2
ASRGARGQSTDTQY	TRBV27	TRBJ2-3
ASRGWANEQF	TRBV19	TRBJ2-1
ASSPREGEAF	TRBV18	TRBJ1-1
ASSPLGGIGNQPQH	TRBV5-8	TRBJ1-5
ASSRTLAGIGTDTQY	TRBV5-4	TRBJ2-3
ASSLRWGGGSGNTIY	TRBV28	TRBJ1-3
ASSREGAQY	TRBV6-5	TRBJ2-7
ASSQRWDRGTDTQY	TRBV14	TRBJ2-3
ASLPPQY	TRBV21-1	TRBJ2-4
ASSQAWGGELF	TRBV4-2	TRBJ2-2
ASSDGGQETQY	TRBV2	TRBJ2-5
SVGNSNQPQH	TRBV29-1	TRBJ1-5
ASSSPGQGYTGELF	TRBV28	TRBJ2-2
ASSLGGVGYQETQY	TRBV27	TRBJ2-5
ASSEAGTDNQPQH	TRBV6-1	TRBJ1-5
ASSLDRAAGPF	TRBV7-2	TRBJ1-2
ASSPPIGEGYGYT	TRBV18	TRBJ1-2
ASSSSTWGGDTQY	TRBV7-9	TRBJ2-3
ASKRLAQYEQY	TRBV28	TRBJ2-7
ASSPRPASQETQY	TRBV4-3	TRBJ2-5
ASRLVLTEAF	TRBV2	TRBJ1-1
ASSQGGFYGYT	TRBV14	TRBJ1-2
ASSLESNTEAF	TRBV12-3/TRBV12-4	TRBJ1-1